These T cell receptor beta chains were read from a single sample in a study of beta chain features in type 1 diabetes. Here immunoSEQ multiplex PCR was the method, and the copy in TCRdb shows in-frame clones only, minus some. The sample includes about 220,000 clones, about 11% of them seen just once. Sequenced input: central memory CD4+ T cells from blood. The receptors were sampled from a man between 18 and 35 years old in good health. Both conserved end residues are part of each CDR3. Fields, in order: V gene, CDR3 protein.

V gene: TRBV4-1
CDR3 protein: CASSQDPGQHNTF

V gene: TRBV29-1
CDR3 protein: CSALTGLNTEAFF

V gene: TRBV7-8
CDR3 protein: CASSYLSGRARDEQFF

V gene: TRBV29-1
CDR3 protein: CSVPGQGKDEQYF

V gene: TRBV5-4
CDR3 protein: CASSLPGRYEQYF

V gene: TRBV5-1
CDR3 protein: CASSKGTANTEAFF

V gene: TRBV11-2
CDR3 protein: CASSRQIVGGEQYF

V gene: TRBV11-2
CDR3 protein: CASSHRLNLELFF

V gene: TRBV5-1
CDR3 protein: CASSPVGQGTVGYTF

V gene: TRBV7-2
CDR3 protein: CASSGGGLGTDTQYF

V gene: TRBV7-8
CDR3 protein: CASSLAPALGNEQFF

V gene: TRBV4-2
CDR3 protein: CASTYTRQGGSYNEQFF

V gene: TRBV30
CDR3 protein: CAWALLAGNTDTQYF

V gene: TRBV7-9
CDR3 protein: CASSLGRAGPDTQYF

V gene: TRBV10-3
CDR3 protein: CAISESLAGGQETQYF

V gene: TRBV30
CDR3 protein: CAWNPGLDQPQHF

V gene: TRBV5-1
CDR3 protein: CASSISGTWQETQYF

V gene: TRBV19
CDR3 protein: CASSIASGSFSGANVLTF

V gene: TRBV4-3
CDR3 protein: CASSQTSGSVNEQFF

V gene: TRBV5-4
CDR3 protein: CASSPDGNYGYTF

V gene: TRBV4-1
CDR3 protein: CASSPRSRETAETQYF

V gene: TRBV14
CDR3 protein: CASSQGYNQPQHF

V gene: TRBV7-2
CDR3 protein: CASSLDDSGRGPYEQYF